This TCR beta chain was observed in a study of human thymus T cells. Libraries were prepared by immunoSEQ multiplex PCR; TCRdb keeps only in-frame clonotypes and omits some of them. The sample records about 60,000 clones, 94% being singletons. The sample consisted of blood. This TCR was recovered from a boy in the first two years of life with a congenital heart defect but otherwise immunologically healthy.

The CDR3 is CASSSLAGGVAEQYF. The DNA of the CDR3 is TGTGCCAGCAGCTCTTTAGCGGGAGGGGTGGCCGAGCAGTACTTC. V and J are TRBV7-8 and TRBJ2-7; 11 bases are shared with TRBD2. Trimming removed 4 bases from V and 6 bases from J; junction bases left unmatched: 8. The germline gives CDR1 SGHVS, CDR2 FQNEAQ. The CDR3 spans 15 residues.